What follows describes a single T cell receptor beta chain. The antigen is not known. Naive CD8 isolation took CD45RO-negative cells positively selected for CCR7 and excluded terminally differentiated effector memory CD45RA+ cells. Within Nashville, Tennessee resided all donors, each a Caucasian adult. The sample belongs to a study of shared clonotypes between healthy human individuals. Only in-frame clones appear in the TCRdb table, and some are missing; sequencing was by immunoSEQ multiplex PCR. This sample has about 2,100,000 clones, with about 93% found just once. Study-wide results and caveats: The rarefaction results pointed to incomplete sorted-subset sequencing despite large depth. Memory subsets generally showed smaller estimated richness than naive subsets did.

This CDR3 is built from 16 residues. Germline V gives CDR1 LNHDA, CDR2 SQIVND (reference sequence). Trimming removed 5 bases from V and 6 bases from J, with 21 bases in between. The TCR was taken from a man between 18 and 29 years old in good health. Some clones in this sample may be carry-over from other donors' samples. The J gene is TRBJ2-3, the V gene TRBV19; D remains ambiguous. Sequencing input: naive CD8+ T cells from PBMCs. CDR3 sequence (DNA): TGTGCCAGTAGTGTACGGGCCAGGACGGCCCGGGATACGCAGTATTTT. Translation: CASSVRARTARDTQYF.